This T cell receptor beta chain emerged from a study of cytomegalovirus exposure and HLA in healthy donors. Germline V lookup: CDR1 SGHRS, CDR2 YFSETQ. The V gene end was trimmed by 6 bases and the J gene end by 4 bases; junction bases not matched to a gene: 6. CDR3 length: 14 amino acids. Method: immunoSEQ multiplex PCR; TCRdb's copy keeps in-frame clones and lacks some. The sample carries about 160,000 clones, nearly 90% recorded once. The receptor's source is a man between 18 and 29 years old in good health and CMV-seropositive. Specimen: PBMCs. The chain joins TRBV5-1 to TRBJ2-7; 11 nucleotides line up with TRBD2. The DNA of the CDR3 is TGCGCCAGCACAGTGGGGACTAGCGGATACGAGCAGTACTTC. Its protein product is CASTVGTSGYEQYF. Full variable domain (remainder filled in from reference TRBV5-1 and TRBJ2-7): KAGVTQTPRYLIKTRGQQVTLSCSPISGHRSVSWYQQTPGQGLQFLFEYFSETQRNKGNFPGRFSGRQFSNSRSEMNVSTLELGDSALYLCASTVGTSGYEQYFGPGTRLTVT.